Listed below are T cell receptor beta chains from one sample, sequenced in a study of CD8+CD57+ T cells in acquired aplastic anemia. Using its own MiXCR run on the reads, TCRdb lists one record per CDR3 protein. The sample contains 150,000 or so distinct CDR3 sequences, roughly 48% of which appear only once. Sequenced material: sorted CD4+, CD8+, or CD8+CD57+ T cells (not recorded which) from PBMCs. The source of these receptors is a human donor with aplastic anemia. Both conserved end residues are part of each CDR3. A D gene is named only where the DNA matches it firmly. The size field is filled for only some rows; it gives once, few, many or a size class.

D gene: .; J gene: TRBJ1-1; clone size: .; V gene: TRBV24-1; CDR3 protein: CATSDSGRQTEAFF; CDR3 DNA: TGTGCCACCAGTGATTCTGGTCGTCAAACTGAAGCCTTCTTT
D gene: .; J gene: TRBJ2-7; clone size: .; V gene: TRBV20-1; CDR3 protein: CSAEPRVNEQYF; CDR3 DNA: TGCAGTGCCGAGCCCAGGGTCAACGAGCAGTACTTC
D gene: .; J gene: TRBJ1-4; clone size: .; V gene: TRBV24-1; CDR3 protein: CATSVVTTNEKLFF; CDR3 DNA: TGTGCCACCAGTGTTGTTACAACTAATGAAAAACTGTTTTTT
D gene: TRBD2; J gene: TRBJ2-3; clone size: many; V gene: TRBV2; CDR3 protein: CASSATSGTDTQYF; CDR3 DNA: TGTGCCAGCAGTGCAACTAGCGGTACAGATACGCAGTATTTT
D gene: .; J gene: TRBJ2-1; clone size: many; V gene: TRBV10-3; CDR3 protein: CAIGVEQGGDNEQFF; CDR3 DNA: TGTGCCATTGGGGTAGAGCAGGGGGGAGACAATGAGCAGTTCTTC
D gene: .; J gene: TRBJ1-1; clone size: .; V gene: TRBV20-1; CDR3 protein: CSAPNIPLAFF; CDR3 DNA: TGCAGTGCTCCCAATATCCCACTGGCTTTCTTT
D gene: .; J gene: TRBJ1-1; clone size: many; V gene: TRBV11-1; CDR3 protein: CASSLAVAGTEAFF; CDR3 DNA: TGTGCCAGCAGCTTAGCAGTTGCGGGCACTGAAGCTTTCTTT
D gene: .; J gene: TRBJ2-3; clone size: many; V gene: TRBV6-5; CDR3 protein: CASSYDSEAQYF; CDR3 DNA: TGTGCCAGCAGTTACGACAGCGAGGCGCAGTATTTT
D gene: .; J gene: TRBJ2-5; clone size: many; V gene: TRBV5-1; CDR3 protein: CASSPQTSEETQYF; CDR3 DNA: TGCGCCAGCAGCCCCCAGACGAGCGAGGAGACCCAGTACTTC
D gene: .; J gene: TRBJ2-1; clone size: many; V gene: TRBV28; CDR3 protein: CASSLLGHNNEQFF; CDR3 DNA: TGTGCCAGCAGTTTATTAGGACACAACAATGAGCAGTTCTTC
D gene: TRBD2; J gene: TRBJ2-1; clone size: few; V gene: TRBV4-2; CDR3 protein: CASSTRTSGVGYNEQFF; CDR3 DNA: TGTGCCAGCAGCACCCGGACTAGCGGGGTGGGATACAATGAGCAGTTCTTC
D gene: TRBD2; J gene: TRBJ2-3; clone size: many; V gene: TRBV9; CDR3 protein: CASSVYSGASTDTQYF; CDR3 DNA: TGTGCCAGCAGCGTATATAGCGGGGCTAGCACAGATACGCAGTATTTT
D gene: .; J gene: TRBJ2-5; clone size: .; V gene: TRBV12-3/TRBV12-4; CDR3 protein: CASSFWGGGETQYF; CDR3 DNA: TGTGCCAGCAGTTTTTGGGGGGGCGGAGAGACCCAGTACTTC
D gene: .; J gene: TRBJ2-2; clone size: .; V gene: TRBV5-1; CDR3 protein: CASSFSGSTGELFF; CDR3 DNA: TGCGCCAGCAGCTTTAGTGGGTCCACCGGGGAACTGTTTTTT
D gene: .; J gene: TRBJ2-3; clone size: .; V gene: TRBV19; CDR3 protein: CASSLRVNRTDTQYF; CDR3 DNA: TGTGCCAGTAGTCTCCGGGTCAACAGGACAGATACGCAGTATTTT
D gene: .; J gene: TRBJ1-1; clone size: .; V gene: TRBV30; CDR3 protein: CAWSLGGDTEAFF; CDR3 DNA: TGTGCCTGGAGTCTGGGGGGGGACACTGAAGCTTTCTTT
D gene: .; J gene: TRBJ2-3; clone size: .; V gene: TRBV12-3/TRBV12-4; CDR3 protein: CASRRRGGDTQYF; CDR3 DNA: TGTGCCAGCAGGAGAAGGGGGGGAGATACGCAGTATTTT
D gene: .; J gene: TRBJ2-7; clone size: .; V gene: TRBV20-1; CDR3 protein: CSARDSGQPYEQYF; CDR3 DNA: TGCAGTGCTAGAGATTCAGGCCAACCCTACGAGCAGTACTTC
D gene: .; J gene: TRBJ2-1; clone size: .; V gene: TRBV10-3; CDR3 protein: CAISASGLGVGSYNEQFF; CDR3 DNA: TGTGCCATCAGTGCTAGTGGCTTGGGAGTTGGTTCCTACAATGAGCAGTTCTTC
D gene: TRBD2; J gene: TRBJ2-1; clone size: many; V gene: TRBV19; CDR3 protein: CASSIRAGTSGTLGEQFF; CDR3 DNA: TGTGCCAGTAGTATAAGGGCCGGGACTAGCGGGACCTTGGGTGAGCAGTTCTTC
D gene: .; J gene: TRBJ1-1; clone size: .; V gene: TRBV7-3; CDR3 protein: CASSPRAGQEGTEAFF; CDR3 DNA: TGTGCCAGCAGCCCCCGGGCAGGCCAGGAGGGCACTGAAGCTTTCTTT
D gene: .; J gene: TRBJ1-5; clone size: many; V gene: TRBV30; CDR3 protein: CAWSTGLGNQPQHF; CDR3 DNA: TGTGCCTGGAGTACAGGGTTGGGCAATCAGCCCCAGCATTTT
D gene: TRBD2; J gene: TRBJ2-1; clone size: many; V gene: TRBV12-3/TRBV12-4; CDR3 protein: CASSGLAGFNEQFF; CDR3 DNA: TGTGCCAGCAGTGGACTAGCGGGATTCAATGAGCAGTTCTTC
D gene: TRBD2; J gene: TRBJ2-5; clone size: many; V gene: TRBV15; CDR3 protein: CATSRGLGLALFWQETQYF; CDR3 DNA: TGTGCCACCAGCAGAGGTTTAGGACTAGCCCTATTTTGGCAAGAGACCCAGTACTTC
D gene: .; J gene: TRBJ2-2; clone size: .; V gene: TRBV15; CDR3 protein: CATSSGVGGWPGELFF; CDR3 DNA: TGTGCCACCAGCAGTGGGGTTGGAGGTTGGCCCGGGGAGCTGTTTTTT
D gene: TRBD1; J gene: TRBJ1-5; clone size: many; V gene: TRBV10-3; CDR3 protein: CAISDGTGGHQPQHF; CDR3 DNA: TGTGCCATCAGTGACGGGACAGGGGGACATCAGCCCCAGCATTTT
D gene: TRBD1; J gene: TRBJ1-2; clone size: medium-sized; V gene: TRBV2; CDR3 protein: CASSQRQGAYRYTF; CDR3 DNA: TGTGCCAGCAGTCAACGACAGGGGGCGTATCGCTACACCTTC
D gene: .; J gene: TRBJ1-4; clone size: .; V gene: TRBV30; CDR3 protein: CAWSVRGAGGQKLFF; CDR3 DNA: TGTGCCTGGAGTGTACGCGGGGCAGGAGGGCAAAAACTGTTTTTT
D gene: .; J gene: TRBJ1-2; clone size: .; V gene: TRBV7-9; CDR3 protein: CASSLPAQGGYTF; CDR3 DNA: TGTGCCAGCAGCTTACCCGCTCAAGGCGGCTACACCTTC
D gene: .; J gene: TRBJ1-1; clone size: many; V gene: TRBV20-1; CDR3 protein: CSARDQGKDTEAFF; CDR3 DNA: TGCAGTGCTAGAGATCAGGGGAAGGACACTGAAGCTTTCTTT
D gene: TRBD2; J gene: TRBJ2-7; clone size: .; V gene: TRBV27; CDR3 protein: CASSLRAVMASGPNYEQYF; CDR3 DNA: TGTGCCAGCAGTTTAAGGGCCGTAATGGCTAGCGGGCCGAACTACGAGCAGTACTTC
D gene: .; J gene: TRBJ1-1; clone size: many; V gene: TRBV12-5; CDR3 protein: CASGLGARTEAFF; CDR3 DNA: TGTGCTAGTGGTTTGGGGGCTCGGACTGAAGCTTTCTTT
D gene: .; J gene: TRBJ2-1; clone size: .; V gene: TRBV14; CDR3 protein: CASSQTSGPSISSYNEQFF; CDR3 DNA: TGTGCCAGCAGCCAAACCTCGGGTCCCTCCATTAGCTCCTACAATGAGCAGTTCTTC
D gene: .; J gene: TRBJ1-5; clone size: few; V gene: TRBV12-3/TRBV12-4; CDR3 protein: CASSLGQGNQPQHF; CDR3 DNA: TGTGCCAGCAGTTTAGGACAGGGCAATCAGCCCCAGCATTTT
D gene: .; J gene: TRBJ2-7; clone size: .; V gene: TRBV20-1; CDR3 protein: CSARKIGGSYEQYF; CDR3 DNA: TGCAGTGCTAGGAAGATTGGAGGCTCCTACGAGCAGTACTTC
D gene: .; J gene: TRBJ2-2; clone size: many; V gene: TRBV11-2; CDR3 protein: CASSLVIRGRRLAGELFF; CDR3 DNA: TGTGCCAGCAGCTTAGTGATCCGGGGGCGGCGATTGGCCGGGGAGCTGTTTTTT
D gene: TRBD1; J gene: TRBJ2-2; clone size: many; V gene: TRBV6-5; CDR3 protein: CASSWTTGGAGELFF; CDR3 DNA: TGTGCCAGCAGTTGGACTACAGGGGGCGCCGGGGAGCTGTTTTTT
D gene: .; J gene: TRBJ1-5; clone size: .; V gene: TRBV2; CDR3 protein: CASRNRDRNQPQHF; CDR3 DNA: TGTGCCAGCAGAAACCGGGACCGGAATCAGCCCCAGCATTTT
D gene: .; J gene: TRBJ1-5; clone size: many; V gene: TRBV20-1; CDR3 protein: CSARDSRGLSQPQHF; CDR3 DNA: TGCAGTGCTAGAGATTCAAGAGGGCTCAGTCAGCCCCAGCATTTT
D gene: .; J gene: TRBJ1-5; clone size: .; V gene: TRBV20-1; CDR3 protein: CSAPQGGNQPQHF; CDR3 DNA: TGCAGTGCTCCTCAGGGTGGCAATCAGCCCCAGCATTTT
D gene: .; J gene: TRBJ2-1; clone size: many; V gene: TRBV20-1; CDR3 protein: CSARRANEQFF; CDR3 DNA: TGCAGTGCTAGAAGAGCCAATGAGCAGTTCTTC
D gene: .; J gene: TRBJ2-5; clone size: few; V gene: TRBV7-2; CDR3 protein: CASSARDRETQYF; CDR3 DNA: TGTGCCAGCAGCGCGCGGGATAGAGAGACCCAGTACTTC
D gene: .; J gene: TRBJ1-6; clone size: many; V gene: TRBV5-1; CDR3 protein: CASSLRQDNSPLHF; CDR3 DNA: TGCGCCAGCAGCTTGAGGCAGGATAATTCACCCCTCCACTTT
D gene: .; J gene: TRBJ2-7; clone size: few; V gene: TRBV2; CDR3 protein: CASSLGSTYEQYF; CDR3 DNA: TGCGCCAGCAGCTTGGGATCCACCTACGAGCAGTACTTC
D gene: TRBD1; J gene: TRBJ1-2; clone size: many; V gene: TRBV5-1; CDR3 protein: CASRGLGGQGSLSDGYTF; CDR3 DNA: TGCGCCAGCAGAGGTCTGGGGGGACAGGGTTCTCTGAGTGATGGCTACACCTTC
D gene: .; J gene: TRBJ2-7; clone size: few; V gene: TRBV5-8; CDR3 protein: CASSRQATYEQYF; CDR3 DNA: TGTGCCAGCAGCCGGCAGGCTACCTACGAGCAGTACTTC